These T cell receptor beta chains were read from a single sample in a study of blood T cells in healthy people across ages. Each CDR3 protein gets one entry after TCRdb re-called the 5' RACE reads with MiXCR. The sample has 1,500,000 or so distinct CDR3 sequences; 59% are singletons. Specimen: blood. The receptor set was obtained from a man between 18 and 29 years old in good health. Both conserved end residues are part of each CDR3. Fields, in order: CDR3 length, V gene, CDR3 protein.

13 | TRBV30 | CAWNPRRVTEAFF
17 | TRBV7-9 | CASSPWTSGFITDTQYF
15 | TRBV27 | CAIKRGTGAYNEQFF
16 | TRBV6-1 | CASSENTGTGGYGYTF
15 | TRBV6-1 | CASSEAGQGRETQYF
16 | TRBV4-1 | CASSQEPRSGSYEQYF
12 | TRBV28 | CASSATEYGYTF
19 | TRBV28 | CASPPPGLAGGRSTDTQYF
14 | TRBV6-1 | CASIPLNSNQPQHF
15 | TRBV5-1 | CASSLRQGGHNEQYF
16 | TRBV2 | CASSDGRDRVPDTQYF
14 | TRBV2 | CASVRQGYYNEQFF
15 | TRBV10-3 | CAISEPLRTGDEQFF
16 | TRBV7-2 | CASSQLAGIPTDTQYF
16 | TRBV3-1 | CASSQIPGDPYNEQFF
16 | TRBV5-5 | CASSLVFSADTGELFF
19 | TRBV5-1 | CASRLTAIPDGSSYNEQFF
13 | TRBV2 | CAGRTDVDQPQHF
12 | TRBV10-1 | CASSESLETQYF
12 | TRBV29-1 | CSVVEGGDEQYF
14 | TRBV2 | CASSVGGAKEKLFF
14 | TRBV4-2 | CASSPRRGNTEAFF
18 | TRBV5-1 | CASSLVPSGGSGLNEQFF
15 | TRBV4-1 | CASQHQGRDDYGYTF
11 | TRBV6-5 | CASESADTQYF
14 | TRBV6-6 | CASSYSGSQETQYF
13 | TRBV7-2 | CASRIGTNTEAFF
16 | TRBV7-2 | CASSFYTGGPNNEQFF
14 | TRBV5-5 | CASSLVRRAETQYF
14 | TRBV9 | CASSVTLPQNIQYF
17 | TRBV3-1 | CASSQDKGQPGEGEQYF
15 | TRBV4-1 | CASTLLQGMGEKLFF
14 | TRBV20-1 | CSAPSRGGSETQYF
10 | TRBV29-1 | CSVDSDEQFF
15 | TRBV4-1 | CASSQSPGTGAEQYF
13 | TRBV5-1 | CASKGLSYYEQYF
15 | TRBV6-5 | CASSYGLASTDTQYF
17 | TRBV7-6 | CASSTDSWTGGSYGYTF
15 | TRBV6-5 | CASRPGLAGEDEQFF
14 | TRBV27 | CASSLRPPAETQYF
15 | TRBV4-1 | CASQDPGGKDTEAFF
13 | TRBV7-8 | CASADRGDNEQFF
15 | TRBV7-6 | CASSGRAVSNEKLFF
14 | TRBV10-3 | CAISESTSQETQYF
14 | TRBV6-6 | CASTLGHRTDTQYF
12 | TRBV29-1 | CSVGDRSHEQFF
14 | TRBV6-6 | CASRKQGAADTQYF
13 | TRBV29-1 | CSALEGGRDTQYF
13 | TRBV12-3/TRBV12-4 | CASSFEIDYGYTF
14 | TRBV20-1 | CSARGAHPGNEQFF
15 | TRBV25-1 | CASSYRDRGFRGYTF
14 | TRBV4-1 | CASSPAGTGDGYTF
16 | TRBV7-9 | CASSFPPKTSSDEQYF
16 | TRBV11-2 | CASSLGGLALYNEQFF
14 | TRBV6-1 | CVSRLGTSTDTQYF